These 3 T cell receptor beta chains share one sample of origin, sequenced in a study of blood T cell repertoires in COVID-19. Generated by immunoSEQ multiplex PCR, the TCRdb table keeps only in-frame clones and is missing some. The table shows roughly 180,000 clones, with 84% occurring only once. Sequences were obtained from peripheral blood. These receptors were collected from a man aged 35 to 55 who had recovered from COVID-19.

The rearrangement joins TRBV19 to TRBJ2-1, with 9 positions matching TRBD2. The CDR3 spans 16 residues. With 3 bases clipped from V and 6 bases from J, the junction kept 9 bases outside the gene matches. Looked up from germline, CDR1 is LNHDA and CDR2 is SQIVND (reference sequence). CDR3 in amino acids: CASSIGGRAGPNEQFF. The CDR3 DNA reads TGTGCCAGTAGTATCGGCGGGAGGGCCGGTCCCAATGAGCAGTTCTTC.

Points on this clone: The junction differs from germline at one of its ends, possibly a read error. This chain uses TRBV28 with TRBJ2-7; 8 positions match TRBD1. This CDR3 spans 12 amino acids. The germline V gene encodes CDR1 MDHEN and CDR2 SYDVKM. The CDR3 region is CLLGTGRHEQYF. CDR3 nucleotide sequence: TGCCTACTTGGGACAGGAAGACACGAGCAGTACTTC.

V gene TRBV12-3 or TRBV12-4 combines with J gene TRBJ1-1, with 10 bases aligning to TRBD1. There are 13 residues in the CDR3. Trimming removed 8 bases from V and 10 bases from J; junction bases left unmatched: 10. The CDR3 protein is CASGDRGLGVAFF. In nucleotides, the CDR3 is TGTGCCAGCGGAGACAGGGGGCTGGGAGTAGCTTTCTTT.